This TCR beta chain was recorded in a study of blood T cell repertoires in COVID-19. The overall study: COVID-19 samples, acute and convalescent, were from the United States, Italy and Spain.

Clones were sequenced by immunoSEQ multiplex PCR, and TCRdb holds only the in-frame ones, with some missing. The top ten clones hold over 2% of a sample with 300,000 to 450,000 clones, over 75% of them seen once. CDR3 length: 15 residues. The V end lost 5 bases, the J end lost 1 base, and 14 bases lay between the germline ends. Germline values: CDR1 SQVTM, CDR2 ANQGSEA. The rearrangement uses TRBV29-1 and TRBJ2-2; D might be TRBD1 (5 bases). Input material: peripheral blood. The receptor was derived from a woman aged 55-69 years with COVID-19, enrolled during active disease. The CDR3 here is CSVSSTQGNTGELFF. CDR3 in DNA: TGCAGCGTTTCCTCGACCCAGGGGAACACCGGGGAGCTGTTTTTT.